The sequence of this T cell receptor beta chain was determined in a study of tumor-infiltrating lymphocytes in primary liver carcinoma (dated by TCRdb to the late 2010s). The study in broad terms: The five patients, three men and two women aged 30 to 69 years, had hepatocellular carcinoma (four) or combined HCC and intrahepatic cholangiocarcinoma (one). Technical replicate repertoires showed high reproducibility, with mean shared-clone rates approximately 0.87 and correlation coefficients above 0.95. Agilent mRNA microarray profiling was performed on the roughly 24 tumor region samples to relate TCRbeta repertoire diversity to the local molecular phenotype. Each sample produced about 3.5 to 7.5 million productive TCRbeta reads, and read depth showed no significant difference between tissue types. TCRbeta repertoire sequencing covered 35 specimens from 5 patients: about 25 tumor regions, 5 adjacent noncancerous liver tissues and 5 peripheral blood samples. The five patients had tumors staged T1-T3 N0M0, with maximum diameters ranging from about 4 to 11 cm. For each liver tumor, the study sampled five regions along with adjacent normal tissue and blood, and applied TCRbeta repertoire sequencing, expression microarrays and whole-exome sequencing.

In regard to this clonotype: Its antigen is unknown. The junction shows a germline mismatch at one end, possibly a read error.

General study outcomes and caveats: With just five or six patients in the study, the authors point out that the findings should be validated in a larger study. Because the samples were bulk and unsorted, CD4+ and CD8+ T cell repertoires could not be compared. Because sequencing covered only the TCR beta chain and unpaired alpha chains were not captured, true repertoire diversity is likely underestimated. Repertoire overlap was found to be higher between tumor regions (mean roughly 35%) than between tumor-adjacent (roughly 17%) or tumor-blood (14%) pairs, consistent with antigen-driven expansion. The top 250 clones made up a significantly larger repertoire fraction in tumors than in blood (p = 0.039). Only about 8-24% of top clones were present in all five regions of a tumor, suggesting spatial heterogeneity of tumor-infiltrating T cells.

Counted from cysteine to phenylalanine, this CDR3 has 14 amino acids. Only the CDR3 part of the read is kept: 42 bases, read in frame from the first base. Sequences MNHNY (CDR1) and SVGAGI (CDR2) are obtained from the germline V gene (reference sequence). A constant-region primer and ProtoScript II reverse transcriptase were used to reverse-transcribe TCRbeta-specific cDNA from 500 ng total RNA. The TCRbeta libraries were prepared through three rounds of nested multiplex PCR following a slightly modified ARM-PCR procedure. Multiplex TRBV1-TRBV30 forward primers and a Cbeta reverse primer were used in the first two PCR rounds, each of which was run for around 9 cycles. Sample barcodes and Illumina adapters were added in a final 25-cycle PCR using Deep VentR polymerase. Before sequencing, amplicons between 200 and 500 bp were purified from gel using a QIAquick gel extraction kit. TCRbeta amplicons were sequenced on an Illumina HiSeq 2500 with 250-bp paired-end reads. Per the authors' processing: Reads were quality-trimmed with Trimmomatic v0.33, and paired reads were merged with FLASH v1.2.11 to recover full CDR3 sequences. MiGEC v1.2.1b assigned V, D and J germline segments to the rearranged TCRbeta sequences. Clonotype statistics and Shannon-Wiener diversity indices were computed with VDJtools v1.0.0. To reduce sampling bias, subsequent analyses other than the diversity analysis used only the 250 most abundant clonotypes in each sample. TCRdb handled the public reads itself, with Q25 trimming in fastp and clone calling in MiXCR, and kept productive beta chains. A single entry per CDR3 protein holds the most common genes and DNA from its merged rows. The V and J calls were not made by the authors but by TCRdb's processing. This sample has fewer than 250,000 distinct CDR3 sequences in its table, and around 81% of those were observed once. 18% of the sample is in the top ten clones.

Without any cell sorting, total RNA and DNA were extracted together from around 20-30 mg of bulk tissue using the AllPrep DNA/RNA mini kit. Surgical resection was performed in China between 2015 and early 2016 on four to six patients with histopathologically diagnosed primary liver carcinoma. Chronic HBV infection was present in the patients, and the patients were treatment-naive at sampling. Five spatially separated regions were sampled per tumor: superior, inferior, left-lateral and right-lateral poles, plus the tumor centre. More than 75% viable tumor cells were found by histology in every tumor sample. Each fresh piece of tumor and adjacent tissue was cut in two, with one half stored in RNAlater at -80 degrees C and the other half sent for histology.

This TCR derives from a man in his forties or fifties with primary liver carcinoma and hepatitis B virus infection. The chain uses TRBV6-6 and TRBJ2-3, with 8 middle bases fitting TRBD1. Sequencing used tumor tissue from primary liver carcinoma. The nucleotide sequence is TGTGTCAGCAGGTCTACAGGGGGTGGAGATACGCAGTGTTTT. Its amino acids are CVSRSTGGGDTQCF.